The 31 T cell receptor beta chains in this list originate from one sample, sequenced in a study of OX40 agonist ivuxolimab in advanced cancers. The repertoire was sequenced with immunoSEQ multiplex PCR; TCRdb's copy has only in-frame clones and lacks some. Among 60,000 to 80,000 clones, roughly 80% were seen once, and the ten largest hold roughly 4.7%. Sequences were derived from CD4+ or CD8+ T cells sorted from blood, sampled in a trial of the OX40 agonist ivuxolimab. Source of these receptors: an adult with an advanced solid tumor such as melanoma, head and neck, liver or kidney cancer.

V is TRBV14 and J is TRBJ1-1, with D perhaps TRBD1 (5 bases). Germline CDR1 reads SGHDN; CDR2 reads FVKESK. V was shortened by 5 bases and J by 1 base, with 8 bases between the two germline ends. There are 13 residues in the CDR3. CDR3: CASSSQGNTEAFF. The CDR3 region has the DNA TGTGCCAGCAGCTCTCAGGGGAACACTGAAGCTTTCTTT.

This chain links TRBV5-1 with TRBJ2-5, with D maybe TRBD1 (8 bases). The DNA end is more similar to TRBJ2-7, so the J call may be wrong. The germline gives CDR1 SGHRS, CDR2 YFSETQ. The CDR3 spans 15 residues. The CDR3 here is CASSQITGGAYEQYF. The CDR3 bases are TGCGCCAGCAGCCAGATAACAGGGGGGGCCTACGAGCAGTACTTC.

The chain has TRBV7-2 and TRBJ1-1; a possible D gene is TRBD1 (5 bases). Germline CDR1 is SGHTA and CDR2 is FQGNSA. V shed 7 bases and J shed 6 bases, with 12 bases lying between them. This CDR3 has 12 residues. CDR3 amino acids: CASIRGESEAFF. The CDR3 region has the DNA TGTGCCAGCATCCGGGGGGAGTCTGAAGCTTTCTTT.

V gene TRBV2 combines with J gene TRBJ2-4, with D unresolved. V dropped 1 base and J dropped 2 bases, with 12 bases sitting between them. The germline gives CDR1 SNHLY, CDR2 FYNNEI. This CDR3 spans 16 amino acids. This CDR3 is CASSEDGKGSKNIQYF. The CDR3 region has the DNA TGTGCCAGCAGTGAAGATGGTAAAGGGTCCAAAAACATTCAGTACTTC.

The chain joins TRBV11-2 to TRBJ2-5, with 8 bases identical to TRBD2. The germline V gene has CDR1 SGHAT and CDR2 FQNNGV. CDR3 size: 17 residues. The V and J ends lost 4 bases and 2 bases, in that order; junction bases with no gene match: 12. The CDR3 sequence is CASSSSPFTGGQETQYF. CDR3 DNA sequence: TGTGCCAGCAGCTCATCCCCCTTTACGGGGGGGCAAGAGACCCAGTACTTC.

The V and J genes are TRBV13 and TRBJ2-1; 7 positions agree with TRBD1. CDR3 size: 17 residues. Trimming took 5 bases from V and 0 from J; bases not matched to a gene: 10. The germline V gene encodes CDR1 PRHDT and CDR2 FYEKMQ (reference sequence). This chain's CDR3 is CASSPREDRTSYNEQFF. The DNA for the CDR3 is TGTGCCAGCAGCCCACGTGAGGACAGGACCTCCTACAATGAGCAGTTCTTC.

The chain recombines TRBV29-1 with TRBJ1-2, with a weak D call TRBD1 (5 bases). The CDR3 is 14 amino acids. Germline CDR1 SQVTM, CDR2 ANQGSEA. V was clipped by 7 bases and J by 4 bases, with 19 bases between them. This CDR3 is CSGTEGRDVYGYTF. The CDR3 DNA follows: TGCAGCGGCACGGAGGGCAGGGATGTCTATGGCTACACCTTC. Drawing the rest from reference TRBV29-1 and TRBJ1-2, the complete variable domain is SAVISQKPSRDICQRGTSLTIQCQVDSQVTMMFWYRQQPGQSLTLIATANQGSEATYESGFVIDKFPISRPNLTFSTLTVSNMSPEDSSIYLCSGTEGRDVYGYTFGSGTRLTVV.

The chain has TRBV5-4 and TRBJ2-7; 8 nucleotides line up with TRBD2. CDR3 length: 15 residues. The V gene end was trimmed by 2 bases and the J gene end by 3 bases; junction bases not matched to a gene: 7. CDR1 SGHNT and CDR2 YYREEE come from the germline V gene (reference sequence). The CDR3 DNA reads TGTGCCAGCAGCTTAGGAATAGCGGGAAACTACGAGCAGTACTTC. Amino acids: CASSLGIAGNYEQYF.

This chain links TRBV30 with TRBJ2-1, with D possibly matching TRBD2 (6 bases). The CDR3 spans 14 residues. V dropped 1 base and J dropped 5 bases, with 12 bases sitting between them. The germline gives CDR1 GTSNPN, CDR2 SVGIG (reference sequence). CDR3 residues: CAWSGGGTNNEQFF. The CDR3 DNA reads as TGTGCCTGGAGTGGGGGCGGGACCAACAATGAGCAGTTCTTC.

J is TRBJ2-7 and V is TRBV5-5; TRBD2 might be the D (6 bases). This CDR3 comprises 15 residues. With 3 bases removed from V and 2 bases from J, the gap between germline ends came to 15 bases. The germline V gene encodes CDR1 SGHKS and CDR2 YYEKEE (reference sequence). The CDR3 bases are TGTGCCAGCAGCTGGGGATCGACGGGGGCCTACGAGCAGTACTTC. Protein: CASSWGSTGAYEQYF.

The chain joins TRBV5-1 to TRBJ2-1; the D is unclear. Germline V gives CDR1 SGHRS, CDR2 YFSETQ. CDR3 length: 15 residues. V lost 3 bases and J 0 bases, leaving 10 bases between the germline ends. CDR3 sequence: CASSSTSSSYNEQFF. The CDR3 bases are TGCGCCAGCAGCTCCACGAGCAGCTCCTACAATGAGCAGTTCTTC.

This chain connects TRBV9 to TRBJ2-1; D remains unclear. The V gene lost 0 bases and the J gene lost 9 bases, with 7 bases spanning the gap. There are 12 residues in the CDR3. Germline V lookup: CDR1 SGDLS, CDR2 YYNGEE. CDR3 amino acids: CASSVGFSEQFF. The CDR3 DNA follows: TGTGCCAGCAGCGTAGGGTTCAGTGAGCAGTTCTTC.

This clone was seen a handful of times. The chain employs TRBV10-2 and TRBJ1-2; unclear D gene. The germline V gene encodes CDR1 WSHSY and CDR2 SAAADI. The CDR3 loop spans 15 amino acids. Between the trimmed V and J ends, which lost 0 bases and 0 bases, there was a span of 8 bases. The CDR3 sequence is CASSESDGTNYGYTF. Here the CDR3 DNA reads TGCGCCAGCAGTGAGTCGGACGGAACTAACTATGGCTACACCTTC.

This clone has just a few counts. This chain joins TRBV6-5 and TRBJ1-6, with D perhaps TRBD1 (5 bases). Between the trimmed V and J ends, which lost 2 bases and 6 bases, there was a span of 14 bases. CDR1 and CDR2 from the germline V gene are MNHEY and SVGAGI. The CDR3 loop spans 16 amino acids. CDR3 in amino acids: CASSYAPPQGNSPLHF. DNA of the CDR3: TGTGCCAGCAGTTACGCACCCCCCCAGGGTAATTCACCCCTCCACTTT.

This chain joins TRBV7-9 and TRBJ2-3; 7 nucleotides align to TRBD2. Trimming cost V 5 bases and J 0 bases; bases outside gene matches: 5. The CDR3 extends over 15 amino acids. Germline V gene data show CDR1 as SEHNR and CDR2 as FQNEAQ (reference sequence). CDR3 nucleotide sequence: TGTGCCAGCAGCCGTCCTAGCGGAAGCACAGATACGCAGTATTTT. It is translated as CASSRPSGSTDTQYF.

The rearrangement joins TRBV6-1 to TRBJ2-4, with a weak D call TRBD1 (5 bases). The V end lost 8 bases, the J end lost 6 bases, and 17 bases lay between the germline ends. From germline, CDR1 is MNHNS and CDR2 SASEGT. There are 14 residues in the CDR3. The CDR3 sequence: CASSLAGNSNIQYF. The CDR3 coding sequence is TGTGCCAGCTCCTTAGCAGGGAATTCAAACATTCAGTACTTC.

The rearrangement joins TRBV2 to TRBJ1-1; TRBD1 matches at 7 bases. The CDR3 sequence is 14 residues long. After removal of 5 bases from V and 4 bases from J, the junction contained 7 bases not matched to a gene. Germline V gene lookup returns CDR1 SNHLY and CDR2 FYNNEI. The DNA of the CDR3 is TGTGCCAGCAGTTCTGTGACAGGGAGCACTGAAGCTTTCTTT. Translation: CASSSVTGSTEAFF.

The CDR3 bases are TGTGCCAGCAGTCCCGTGGCTGCGAGCACAGATACGCAGTATTTT. Its protein product is CASSPVAASTDTQYF. The rearrangement links TRBV6-4 to TRBJ2-3; D unresolved. V was cut by 5 bases and J by 0 bases, with 12 bases left in between. CDR3 length: 15 amino acids. Germline V gives CDR1 MRHNA, CDR2 SNTAGT.

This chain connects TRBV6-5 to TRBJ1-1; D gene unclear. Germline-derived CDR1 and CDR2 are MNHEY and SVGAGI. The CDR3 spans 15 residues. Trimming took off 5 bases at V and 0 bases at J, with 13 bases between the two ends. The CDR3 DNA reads TGTGCCAGCAGTCCCTCCTACGGGGTGAACACTGAAGCTTTCTTT. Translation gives CASSPSYGVNTEAFF.

Here the CDR3 reads CASSEPHRAETQYF. The CDR3, as DNA: TGCGCCAGCAGTGAGCCCCACAGGGCGGAGACCCAGTACTTC. This sequence joins TRBV10-2 and TRBJ2-5; maybe TRBD1 (6 bases). Germline V CDR1 and CDR2: WSHSY, SAAADI. The ends were cut back, 2 bases at V and 5 bases at J, with 12 bases in the middle. The CDR3 is made up of 14 amino acids.

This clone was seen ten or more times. The CDR3 nucleotides read TGTGCCAGCGCCCGAGGCCAAGACCGGGGGCTAGACTATGGCTACACCTTC. Amino acid sequence: CASARGQDRGLDYGYTF. The chain recombines TRBV11-2 with TRBJ1-2; TRBD1 is a possible D gene (6 bases). The germline gives CDR1 SGHAT, CDR2 FQNNGV. Trimming left V 8 bases short and J 3 bases short, with 25 bases between. CDR3 length: 17 amino acids.

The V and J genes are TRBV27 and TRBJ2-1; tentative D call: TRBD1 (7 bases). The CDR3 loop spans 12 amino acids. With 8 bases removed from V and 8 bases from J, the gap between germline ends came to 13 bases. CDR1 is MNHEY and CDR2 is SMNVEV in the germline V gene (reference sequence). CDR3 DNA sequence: TGTGCCAGCGGGGACAGACTAGATGAGCAGTTCTTC. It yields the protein CASGDRLDEQFF.

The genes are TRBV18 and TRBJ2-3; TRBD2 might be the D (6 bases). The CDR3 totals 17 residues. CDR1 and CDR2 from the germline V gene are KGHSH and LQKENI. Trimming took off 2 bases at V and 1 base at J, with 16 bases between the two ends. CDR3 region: CASSPRGAGRGTDTQYF. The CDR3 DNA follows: TGTGCCAGCTCACCAAGGGGAGCGGGCCGGGGCACAGATACGCAGTATTTT.

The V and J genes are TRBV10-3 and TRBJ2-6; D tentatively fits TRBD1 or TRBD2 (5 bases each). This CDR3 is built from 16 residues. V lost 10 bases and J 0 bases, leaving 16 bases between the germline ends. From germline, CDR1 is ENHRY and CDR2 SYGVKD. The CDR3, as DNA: TGTGCCACCCGAGGGGAATTGGACTCTGGGGCCAACGTCCTGACTTTC. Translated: CATRGELDSGANVLTF.

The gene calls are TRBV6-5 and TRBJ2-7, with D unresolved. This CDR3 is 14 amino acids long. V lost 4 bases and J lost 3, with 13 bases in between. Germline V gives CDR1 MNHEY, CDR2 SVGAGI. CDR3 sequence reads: CASSSPDAGYEQYF. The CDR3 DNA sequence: TGTGCCAGCAGTTCCCCGGACGCCGGCTACGAGCAGTACTTC.

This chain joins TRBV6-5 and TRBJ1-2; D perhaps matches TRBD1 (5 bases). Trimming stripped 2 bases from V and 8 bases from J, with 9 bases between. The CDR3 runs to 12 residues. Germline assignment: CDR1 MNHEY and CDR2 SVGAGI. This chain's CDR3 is CASSYDGTGYTF. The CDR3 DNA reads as TGTGCCAGCAGTTACGACGGGACGGGCTACACCTTC.

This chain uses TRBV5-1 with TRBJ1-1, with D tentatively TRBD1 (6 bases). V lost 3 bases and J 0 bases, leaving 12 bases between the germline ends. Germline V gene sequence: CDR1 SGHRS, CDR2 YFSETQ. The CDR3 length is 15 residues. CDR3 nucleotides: TGCGCCAGCAGCTCCGGACAGATGATGAACACTGAAGCTTTCTTT. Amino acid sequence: CASSSGQMMNTEAFF.

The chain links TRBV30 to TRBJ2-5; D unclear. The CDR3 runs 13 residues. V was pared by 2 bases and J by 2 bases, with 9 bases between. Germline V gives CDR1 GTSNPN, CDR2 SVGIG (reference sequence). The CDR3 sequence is CAWSKGPQETQYF. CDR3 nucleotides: TGTGCCTGGAGTAAGGGTCCGCAAGAGACCCAGTACTTC.

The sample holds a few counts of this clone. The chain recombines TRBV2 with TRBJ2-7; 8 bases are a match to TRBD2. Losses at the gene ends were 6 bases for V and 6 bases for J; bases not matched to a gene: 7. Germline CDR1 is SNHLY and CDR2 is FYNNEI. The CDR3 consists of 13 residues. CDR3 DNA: TGTGCCAGCAGCGAGACTAGCGTCCCCGAGCAGTACTTC. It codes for CASSETSVPEQYF.

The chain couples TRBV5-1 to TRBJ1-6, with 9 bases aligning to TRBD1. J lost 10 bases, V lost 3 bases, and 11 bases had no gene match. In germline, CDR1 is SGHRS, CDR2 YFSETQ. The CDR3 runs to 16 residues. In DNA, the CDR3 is TGCGCCAGCAGCTGGACGCGGGACAGGGCGGAATCACCCCTCCACTTT. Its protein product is CASSWTRDRAESPLHF.

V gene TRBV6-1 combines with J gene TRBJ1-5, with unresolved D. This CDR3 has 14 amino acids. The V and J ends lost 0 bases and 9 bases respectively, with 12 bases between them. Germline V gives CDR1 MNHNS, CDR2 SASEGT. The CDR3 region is CASSEAVQDRPQHF. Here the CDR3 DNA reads TGTGCCAGCAGTGAAGCAGTTCAAGACCGGCCCCAGCATTTT.